Below, 20 T cell receptor beta chains from the same sample are listed, as sequenced in a study of blood T cell repertoires in COVID-19. Repertoires were generated with immunoSEQ multiplex PCR, while TCRdb's copy carries only in-frame clones and drops some. In the table there are approximately 210,000 clones, roughly 80% of which are singletons. The sample was peripheral blood. The source of these receptors is a human donor in a cohort sampled during active COVID-19.

This rearrangement joins TRBV3-1 (or the pseudogene TRBV3-2) to TRBJ2-2; D is ambiguous. Trimming cost V 0 bases and J 4 bases, with 9 bases left between them. CDR1 and CDR2 (germline): LGHDT, YNNKEL (reference sequence). The CDR3 contains 15 residues. CDR3 DNA: TGTGCCAGCAGCCAAGAGAGCGATCGCACCGGGGAGCTGTTTTTT. It specifies CASSQESDRTGELFF.

The V and J genes are TRBV30 and TRBJ2-7, with TRBD2 as a possible D gene (6 bases). The CDR3 contains 11 residues. V was trimmed by 4 bases and J by 6 bases, leaving 10 bases between them. Germline V gives CDR1 GTSNPN, CDR2 SVGIG (reference sequence). The CDR3 DNA sequence: TGTGCCTGGAATCGGGGGTCCGAGCAGTACTTC. This codes for CAWNRGSEQYF.

There are a few counts of this clone. The chain uses TRBV9 and TRBJ1-4, with D possibly TRBD1 on 5 matching bases. The CDR3 spans 14 residues. V dropped 3 bases and J dropped 7 bases, with 13 bases sitting between them. Germline V gives CDR1 SGDLS, CDR2 YYNGEE. CDR3 amino acids: CASSASGWSEKLFF. CDR3 in DNA: TGTGCCAGCAGCGCTTCAGGGTGGAGTGAAAAACTGTTTTTT.

The V gene is TRBV2, the J gene TRBJ2-1; TRBD2 agrees at 7 bases. Germline trimming cut 7 bases from V and 7 bases from J; bases unmatched to any gene: 13. Germline values: CDR1 SNHLY, CDR2 FYNNEI. The CDR3 runs to 15 residues. The CDR3 spells CASKRTRPIRNEQFF. In DNA, the CDR3 is TGTGCCAGCAAGAGGACTAGACCCATCCGGAATGAGCAGTTCTTC.

The V and J genes are TRBV4-3 and TRBJ2-7; perhaps TRBD1 as D (6 bases). This CDR3 region has 16 residues. The germline CDR1 and CDR2 sequences are LGHNA and YSLEER. V lost 0 bases and J lost 7, with 19 bases in between. CDR3 protein: CASSQDMRQGMLEQYF. The CDR3 DNA is TGCGCCAGCAGCCAAGATATGCGGCAGGGGATGCTAGAGCAGTACTTC.

The sample holds a few counts of this clone. J is TRBJ1-1 and V is TRBV9, with no clear D. The CDR3 length is 13 residues. The V gene lost 0 bases and the J gene lost 4 bases, with 7 bases spanning the gap. Germline CDR1 is SGDLS and CDR2 is YYNGEE. CDR3 coding DNA: TGTGCCAGCAGCGTAGCGGGGAGCACTGAAGCTTTCTTT. Protein sequence: CASSVAGSTEAFF.

This clone was seen more than once but under ten times. The V and J genes are TRBV5-4 and TRBJ1-1; D possibly corresponds to TRBD1 (6 bases). V lost 4 bases, J lost 1 base, and 8 bases lay in between. The V gene's germline CDR1 is SGHNT and CDR2 YYREEE (reference sequence). CDR3 size: 13 residues. This CDR3 is CASSRTENTEAFF. The CDR3 nucleotides read TGTGCCAGCAGCCGGACAGAGAACACTGAAGCTTTCTTT. Using reference TRBV5-4 and TRBJ1-1 for the parts outside the CDR3, the full variable domain is ETGVTQSPTHLIKTRGQQVTLRCSSQSGHNTVSWYQQALGQGPQFIFQYYREEENGRGNFPPRFSGLQFPNYSSELNVNALELDDSALYLCASSRTENTEAFFGQGTRLTVV.

J is TRBJ1-5 and V is TRBV6-2 or TRBV6-3; 8 nucleotides match TRBD1. This CDR3 has 18 residues. Germline CDR1 reads MNHEY; CDR2 reads SVGEGT. V lost 4 bases and J lost 1; bases outside the gene matches: 12. The CDR3 DNA is TGTGCCAGCAGTTGGTCGACCTACAGGGGGAGAAGCAATCAGCCCCAGCATTTT. This gives the protein CASSWSTYRGRSNQPQHF.

The chain uses TRBV19 and TRBJ2-1; 9 positions agree with TRBD2. V lost 6 bases, J lost 5 bases, and 11 bases stayed unmatched. CDR1 and CDR2 from the germline V gene are LNHDA and SQIVND (reference sequence). There are 16 residues in the CDR3. CDR3 sequence (DNA): TGTGCCAGTAGCCCCCTCCTAGCGGGAATTAACAATGAGCAGTTCTTC. Amino acids: CASSPLLAGINNEQFF.

The rearrangement uses TRBV27 and TRBJ1-2; 9 bases fit TRBD1. The ends lost 4 bases at V and 4 bases at J; junction bases unmatched: 10. The CDR3 extends over 16 amino acids. The germline V gene encodes CDR1 MNHEY and CDR2 SMNVEV (reference sequence). This CDR3 is CASSYRPGQGPYGYTF. The DNA for the CDR3 is TGTGCCAGCAGTTACCGACCGGGACAGGGCCCCTATGGCTACACCTTC.

V usage is TRBV28 and J usage is TRBJ2-1; 13 nucleotides line up with TRBD2. This CDR3 is 15 amino acids long. CDR1 and CDR2 (germline): MDHEN, SYDVKM. The V gene end was trimmed by 5 bases and the J gene end by 4 bases; junction bases not matched to a gene: 2. CDR3: CASSPGLAGYNEQFF. The CDR3 DNA follows: TGTGCCAGCAGTCCGGGACTAGCGGGGTACAATGAGCAGTTCTTC.

V usage is TRBV2 and J usage is TRBJ2-7; 7 nucleotides match TRBD1. CDR1 and CDR2 from the germline V gene are SNHLY and FYNNEI. Trimming took 9 bases from V and 9 from J; bases not matched to a gene: 5. The length of the CDR3 is 10 residues. The CDR3 sequence: CASRDSRQYF. The DNA for the CDR3 is TGTGCCAGTCGGGACAGTCGGCAGTACTTC. Drawing the rest from reference TRBV2 and TRBJ2-7, the complete variable domain is EPEVTQTPSHQVTQMGQEVILRCVPISNHLYFYWYRQILGQKVEFLVSFYNNEISEKSEIFDDQFSVERPDGSNFTLKIRSTKLEDSAMYFCASRDSRQYFGPGTRLTVT.

The CDR3 DNA sequence: TGTGCCAGCAGCGTAGGTCAGGGGCACAGTGAAAAACTGTTTTTT. This sequence encodes CASSVGQGHSEKLFF. This chain connects TRBV9 to TRBJ1-4; the D gene is possibly TRBD1 (6 bases). V lost 0 bases and J lost 7, with 13 bases in between. This CDR3 spans 15 amino acids. Germline lookup yields CDR1 SGDLS and CDR2 YYNGEE.

V and J are TRBV7-2 and TRBJ1-1; tentatively, D is TRBD1 (6 bases). Trimming took 5 bases from V and 4 from J, leaving 11 bases between them. The CDR3 spans 13 residues. CDR1 is SGHTA, CDR2 FQGNSA, per germline. This chain's CDR3 is CASSQQGLTEAFF. The CDR3 DNA follows: TGTGCCAGCAGCCAACAGGGTCTCACTGAAGCTTTCTTT.

The J gene is TRBJ2-7, the V gene TRBV2; 8 nucleotides match TRBD1. V lost 6 bases and J lost 3; bases outside the gene matches: 10. Germline V gene lookup returns CDR1 SNHLY and CDR2 FYNNEI. This CDR3 is 15 amino acids long. In DNA, the CDR3 is TGTGCCAGCAGCCTGGCCCGGACAGGGATCTACGAGCAGTACTTC. Encoded protein: CASSLARTGIYEQYF.

The chain carries TRBV18 and TRBJ2-1, with 9 positions matching TRBD1. Germline CDR1 reads KGHSH; CDR2 reads LQKENI. Trimming cost V 2 bases and J 5 bases; bases outside gene matches: 4. CDR3 length equals 15 residues. The CDR3 bases are TGTGCCAGCTCACCATTTGGGACAGGGAACAATGAGCAGTTCTTC. Translated, it gives CASSPFGTGNNEQFF.

There are a few counts of this clone. The CDR3 is CASNPGQAAYEQYF. As DNA, the CDR3 is TGTGCCAGTAATCCGGGACAGGCCGCCTACGAGCAGTACTTC. The gene calls are TRBV19 and TRBJ2-7; TRBD1 aligns across 8 bases. Germline lookup yields CDR1 LNHDA and CDR2 SQIVND (reference sequence). Trimming cost V 7 bases and J 2 bases; bases outside gene matches: 7. The CDR3 runs to 14 residues. Looking up the rest from reference TRBV19 and TRBJ2-7 gives the full variable domain: DGGITQSPKYLFRKEGQNVTLSCEQNLNHDAMYWYRQDPGQGLRLIYYSQIVNDFQKGDIAEGYSVSREKKESFPLTVTSAQKNPTAFYLCASNPGQAAYEQYFGPGTRLTVT.

This sequence joins TRBV30 and TRBJ1-1; D gene unclear. Trimming pared 2 bases from V and 5 bases from J, leaving 9 bases between. This CDR3 is 12 amino acids long. The germline V gene encodes CDR1 GTSNPN and CDR2 SVGIG (reference sequence). CDR3 sequence (DNA): TGTGCCTGGAGTCACCGGGGAACTGAAGCTTTCTTT. Translated, it gives CAWSHRGTEAFF.

This clone appeared a single time. V usage is TRBV13 and J usage is TRBJ1-1; D is possibly TRBD1 (6 bases). Per the germline V gene, CDR1 is PRHDT and CDR2 is FYEKMQ (reference sequence). Between the trimmed V and J ends, which lost 5 bases and 2 bases, there was a span of 12 bases. This CDR3 is 14 amino acids long. CDR3 protein: CASSLTGQNTEAFF. DNA for the CDR3: TGTGCCAGCAGCCTGACAGGACAAAACACTGAAGCTTTCTTT. The variable domain in full, with the rest retrieved from reference TRBV13 and TRBJ1-1, is AAGVIQSPRHLIKEKRETATLKCYPIPRHDTVYWYQQGPGQDPQFLISFYEKMQSDKGSIPDRFSAQQFSDYHSELNMSSLELGDSALYFCASSLTGQNTEAFFGQGTRLTVV.

This clone occurred a few times. J is TRBJ1-2 and V is TRBV29-1; 7 positions agree with TRBD1. In germline, CDR1 is SQVTM, CDR2 ANQGSEA. Trimming took 1 base from V and 1 from J; bases not matched to a gene: 12. The CDR3 covers 17 residues. DNA for the CDR3: TGCAGCGTTGAAGGGGTCTGGAGGCAGGGGGGTAACTATGGCTACACCTTC. Protein product: CSVEGVWRQGGNYGYTF.